These 25 T cell receptor beta chains originate from one sample sequenced in a study of T cell changes during pregnancy in multiple sclerosis. This table comes from immunoSEQ multiplex PCR, and its TCRdb copy is limited to in-frame clones, with some not included. The profile covers about 42,000 clones, with around 93% appearing a single time and about 0.73% taken by the ten largest. Here the sequenced sample was CD4+ T cells from peripheral blood mononuclear cells, taken before pregnancy. All receptors come from a female donor with multiple sclerosis, enrolled in a pregnancy study.

Written as DNA, the CDR3 is TGTGCCTGGAGTAGCCTAGCGGGGGCGACGTACCAAGAGACCCAGTACTTC. Translated: CAWSSLAGATYQETQYF. The chain joins TRBV30 to TRBJ2-5; 10 bases match TRBD2. The CDR3 has 17 amino acids. The J segment lost 0 bases and the V segment lost 2 bases, leaving 9 bases of the junction unmatched. Looked up from germline, CDR1 is GTSNPN and CDR2 is SVGIG (reference sequence).

Written as DNA, the CDR3 is TGTGCCAGCAGCCACCGGGACAGGGGGCGGGTCGAGCAGTACTTC. Translated, it gives CASSHRDRGRVEQYF. The gene calls are TRBV14 and TRBJ2-7; 12 bases line up with TRBD1. The trim removed 3 bases at V and 6 bases at J, leaving 6 bases unmatched. The CDR3 has 15 residues. Germline V lookup: CDR1 SGHDN, CDR2 FVKESK.

This rearrangement joins TRBV6-5 to TRBJ1-2; perhaps TRBD1 as D (5 bases). CDR3 length: 14 amino acids. Trimming stripped 6 bases from V and 0 bases from J, with 11 bases between. Germline CDR1 reads MNHEY; CDR2 reads SVGAGI. CDR3 in amino acids: CASRTGGSNYGYTF. CDR3 nucleotide sequence: TGTGCCAGCAGGACGGGGGGTTCTAACTATGGCTACACCTTC.

This clone was observed a handful of times. The limits of the CDR3 on the DNA are not certain, so only TCRdb's listed CDR3 is given. The J gene is TRBJ2-2, the V gene TRBV4-3; the DNA was not used to check the table's D call, TRBD2. Germline V gene lookup returns CDR1 LGHNA and CDR2 YSLEER. The CDR3 adds up to 15 amino acids, both ends counted. The CDR3 loop is CASSQDGFGAGELFF.

The chain links TRBV27 to TRBJ1-4, with unresolved D. V lost 0 bases and J 5 bases, leaving 10 bases between the germline ends. The CDR3 loop spans 15 amino acids. The V gene's germline CDR1 is MNHEY and CDR2 SMNVEV (reference sequence). CDR3: CASSLSRPKNEKLFF. In DNA form, the CDR3 reads TGTGCCAGCAGTTTATCGCGGCCAAAAAATGAAAAACTGTTTTTT.

The chain carries TRBV6-6 and TRBJ1-1; a weak D match, TRBD1 (5 bases). The CDR3 has 13 amino acids. V was trimmed by 2 bases and J by 7 bases, leaving 11 bases between them. CDR1 is MNHNY, CDR2 SVGAGI, per germline (reference sequence). The CDR3 DNA reads as TGTGCCAGCAGTTACCTCCGGGGGGATGAAGCTTTCTTT. Translating it yields CASSYLRGDEAFF.

This clone was seen just once. The chain is built from TRBV6-5 and TRBJ1-2, with 9 bases lining up with TRBD1. CDR3 length equals 15 residues. CDR1 MNHEY and CDR2 SVGAGI come from the germline V gene. Losses at the gene ends were 4 bases for V and 2 bases for J; bases not matched to a gene: 5. In DNA form, the CDR3 reads TGTGCCAGCAGTTCCCCGGGACAGGGCAACTATGGCTACACCTTC. It is translated as CASSSPGQGNYGYTF.

Points on this clone: A read error may account for a junction end that differs from germline. The DNA for the CDR3 is TGTGCCAGCACCTTAATACGGGGGGTCTACGAGCAGTACTTC. Protein: CASTLIRGVYEQYF. The J gene is TRBJ2-7, the V gene TRBV11-2, with 7 positions matching TRBD2. Germline V gene data show CDR1 as SGHAT and CDR2 as FQNNGV. The CDR3 has 14 residues. Using reference TRBV11-2 and TRBJ2-7 for the parts outside the CDR3, the full variable domain is EAGVAQSPRYKIIEKRQSVAFWCNPISGHATLYWYQQILGQGPKLLIQFQNNGVVDDSQLPKDRFSAERLKGVDSTLKIQPAKLEDSAVYLCASTLIRGVYEQYFGPGTRLTVT.

The genes are TRBV5-1 and TRBJ1-6; 11 bases align to TRBD1. Germline V gene data show CDR1 as SGHRS and CDR2 as YFSETQ. Unmatched junction bases numbered 8, after V lost 4 bases and J lost 2 bases. The CDR3 sequence is 18 residues long. CDR3 sequence reads: CASSRPAGQGAYNSPLHF. CDR3 in DNA: TGCGCCAGCAGCCGACCGGCGGGACAGGGGGCCTATAATTCACCCCTCCACTTT.

This chain links TRBV6-1 with TRBJ2-5; TRBD2 might be the D (6 bases). V lost 7 bases and J lost 2, with 14 bases in between. The V gene's germline CDR1 is MNHNS and CDR2 SASEGT. This CDR3 is built from 14 residues. The CDR3 nucleotides read TGTGCCAGCACGGGGACTCTACTGCAAGAGACCCAGTACTTC. It codes for CASTGTLLQETQYF.

The V and J genes are TRBV19 and TRBJ2-5, with D possibly being TRBD1 (5 bases). This CDR3 is 14 amino acids long. Germline CDR1 reads LNHDA; CDR2 reads SQIVND (reference sequence). Trimming cost V 5 bases and J 3 bases, with 13 bases left between them. The DNA for the CDR3 is TGTGCCAGTAGTTCCCCAGGGATTAAAGAGACCCAGTACTTC. It specifies CASSSPGIKETQYF.

This clone was counted only a few times. This chain joins TRBV5-1 and TRBJ1-2; D gene ambiguous. This CDR3 region has 13 residues. V lost 7 bases, J lost 6 bases, and 16 bases lay in between. Germline V gene lookup returns CDR1 SGHRS and CDR2 YFSETQ. The CDR3 sequence is CASSQEAVDGYTF. Written as DNA, the CDR3 is TGCGCCAGCTCCCAAGAGGCAGTAGATGGCTACACCTTC.

This chain uses TRBV7-3 with TRBJ1-2; TRBD1 is a possible D gene (5 bases). The CDR3 is 18 amino acids. The V end lost 0 bases, the J end lost 0 bases, and 17 bases lay between the germline ends. Germline V lookup: CDR1 SGHTA, CDR2 FQGTGA. DNA for the CDR3: TGTGCCAGCAGCTTAACGGGCGGGGGAGGCATTACTAACTATGGCTACACCTTC. Translation: CASSLTGGGGITNYGYTF.

The V gene is TRBV6-5, the J gene TRBJ1-5; D remains unclear. The V end lost 0 bases, the J end lost 0 bases, and 3 bases lay between the germline ends. The germline gives CDR1 MNHEY, CDR2 SVGAGI. The CDR3 is made up of 14 amino acids. DNA for the CDR3: TGTGCCAGCAGTTACTCGCGTAGCAATCAGCCCCAGCATTTT. Its translation is CASSYSRSNQPQHF.

The rearrangement links TRBV7-7 to TRBJ2-2, with D perhaps TRBD2 (6 bases). Germline CDR1 SSHAT, CDR2 FNYEAQ (reference sequence). V dropped 4 bases and J dropped 4 bases, with 16 bases sitting between them. This CDR3 is 16 amino acids long. The CDR3, as DNA: TGTGCCAGCAGCTCTCAATCGGGGGAGACCACCGGGGAGCTGTTTTTT. This sequence encodes CASSSQSGETTGELFF.

The rearrangement joins TRBV7-2 to TRBJ2-3; 10 bases agree with TRBD2. In germline, CDR1 is SGHTA, CDR2 FQGNSA. The V and J ends lost 5 bases and 6 bases, in that order; junction bases with no gene match: 11. The CDR3 loop spans 16 amino acids. The CDR3 protein is CASSRMLAGEVDTQYF. The CDR3 bases are TGTGCCAGCAGCCGTATGCTAGCGGGGGAAGTGGATACGCAGTATTTT.

This clone appeared once. The chain recombines TRBV27 with TRBJ2-4, with 8 bases identical to TRBD1. This CDR3 region has 17 residues. V lost 6 bases to trimming and J lost 0 bases; unmatched junction nucleotides: 10. Germline CDR1 reads MNHEY; CDR2 reads SMNVEV (reference sequence). The DNA of the CDR3 is TGTGCCAGCAGGTCGGGACAGGCGACCCTAGCCAAAAACATTCAGTACTTC. It codes for CASRSGQATLAKNIQYF.

The genes are TRBV18 and TRBJ1-2; TRBD1 aligns across 10 bases. The germline gives CDR1 KGHSH, CDR2 LQKENI. This CDR3 region has 15 residues. The V and J ends lost 3 bases and 4 bases, in that order; junction bases with no gene match: 5. The CDR3 is CASSPTGGEGYGYTF. DNA for the CDR3: TGTGCCAGCTCACCGACAGGGGGCGAGGGCTATGGCTACACCTTC.

This chain links TRBV5-1 with TRBJ2-1, with D perhaps TRBD2 (7 bases). This CDR3 comprises 15 residues. Germline V lookup: CDR1 SGHRS, CDR2 YFSETQ. The V end lost 10 bases, the J end lost 2 bases, and 19 bases lay between the germline ends. The CDR3, as DNA: TGCGCCCCTCGTTTCGGGGGGCGGACCTACAATGAGCAGTTCTTC. Translation: CAPRFGGRTYNEQFF.

V is TRBV4-2 and J is TRBJ2-1; TRBD2 aligns across 7 bases. The CDR3 runs to 17 residues. The junction had 5 bases not matched to a gene; V was cut back by 0 bases and J by 0 bases. Germline CDR1 is LGHNA and CDR2 is YNFKEQ. As DNA, the CDR3 is TGTGCCAGCAGCCAAGAGTTGGGCGGGGGCTCCTACAATGAGCAGTTCTTC. This translates into CASSQELGGGSYNEQFF.

The chain links TRBV6-6 to TRBJ1-1; D possibly corresponds to TRBD1 (6 bases). The CDR3 is made up of 14 amino acids. The V end lost 6 bases, the J end lost 10 bases, and 21 bases lay between the germline ends. Germline loops: CDR1 MNHNY, CDR2 SVGAGI (reference sequence). The CDR3 DNA reads as TGTGCCAGCAGCCCTGAGGGGGGGTCGGTTAGAGCTTTCTTT. Amino acid sequence: CASSPEGGSVRAFF.

The genes are TRBV29-1 and TRBJ1-2; possible D gene TRBD1, 6 bases. The CDR3 runs to 13 residues. The V gene lost 3 bases and the J gene lost 2 bases, with 10 bases spanning the gap. Germline CDR1 and CDR2: SQVTM and ANQGSEA. CDR3 nucleotides: TGCAGCGTTGATAAAGGGACAAACTATGGCTACACCTTC. Encoded protein: CSVDKGTNYGYTF.

This sequence joins TRBV5-4 and TRBJ2-5, with D possibly being TRBD1 (6 bases). The tail of the sequence fits TRBJ2-7 better, so the J call may be wrong. The CDR3 is 15 amino acids. Germline V CDR1 and CDR2: SGHNT, YYREEE (reference sequence). The CDR3 protein is CASSLDPGTYYEQYF. CDR3 nucleotide sequence: TGTGCCAGCAGCTTGGATCCGGGGACATATTACGAGCAGTACTTC.

CDR3: CASSFGGVETEAFF. CDR3 DNA sequence: TGTGCCAGCAGCTTTGGAGGGGTAGAGACTGAAGCTTTCTTT. V usage is TRBV7-3 and J usage is TRBJ1-1, with D tentatively TRBD1 (5 bases). The germline CDR1 and CDR2 sequences are SGHTA and FQGTGA. The CDR3 is made up of 14 amino acids. The ends were cut back, 3 bases at V and 5 bases at J, with 13 bases in the middle.

V gene TRBV29-1 combines with J gene TRBJ2-1; 9 nucleotides agree with TRBD1. The trim removed 6 bases at V and 5 bases at J, leaving 5 bases unmatched. Per germline, CDR1 SQVTM and CDR2 ANQGSEA. CDR3 size: 13 residues. The CDR3 loop reads CSVGQGIHNEQFF. The CDR3 DNA is TGCAGCGTAGGACAGGGGATACACAATGAGCAGTTCTTC.